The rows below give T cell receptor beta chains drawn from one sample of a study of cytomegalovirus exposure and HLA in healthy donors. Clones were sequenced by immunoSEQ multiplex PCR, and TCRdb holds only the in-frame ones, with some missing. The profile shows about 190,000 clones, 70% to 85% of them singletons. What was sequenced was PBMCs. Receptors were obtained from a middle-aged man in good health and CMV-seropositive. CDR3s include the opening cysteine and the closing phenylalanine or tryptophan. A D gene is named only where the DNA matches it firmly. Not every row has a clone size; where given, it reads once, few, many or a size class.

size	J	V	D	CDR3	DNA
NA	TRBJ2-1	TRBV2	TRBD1	CASSPGTGGGYNEQFF	TGTGCCAGCAGTCCTGGGACAGGGGGAGGGTACAATGAGCAGTTCTTC
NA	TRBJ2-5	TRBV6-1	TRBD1	CASSTRQGGETQYF	TGTGCCAGCAGTACGCGACAGGGTGGGGAGACCCAGTACTTC
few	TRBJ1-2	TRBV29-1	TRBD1	CSVTGGLYGYTF	TGCAGCGTGACAGGGGGGCTCTATGGCTACACCTTC
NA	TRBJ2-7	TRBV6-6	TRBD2	CATIGTSGSYEQYF	TGTGCCACCATAGGGACTAGCGGGAGTTACGAGCAGTACTTC
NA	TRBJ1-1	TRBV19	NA	CASTITVNTEAFF	TGTGCCAGTACCATCACAGTGAACACTGAAGCTTTCTTT
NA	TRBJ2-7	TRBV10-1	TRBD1	CASIRVAGGYEQYF	TGCGCCAGCATACGCGTCGCAGGGGGATACGAGCAGTACTTC
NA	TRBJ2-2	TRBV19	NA	CASSIGSHRLLTGELFF	TGTGCCAGTAGTATAGGTTCCCACAGGTTATTGACCGGGGAGCTGTTTTTT
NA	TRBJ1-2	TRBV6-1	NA	CASNPTGEFYGYTF	TGTGCCAGCAACCCGACAGGCGAGTTCTATGGCTACACCTTC
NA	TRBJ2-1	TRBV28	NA	CASSLAETYNEQFF	TGTGCCAGCAGTTTAGCGGAGACCTACAATGAGCAGTTCTTC
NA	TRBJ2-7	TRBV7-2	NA	CASSLSPGSSYEQYF	TGTGCCAGCAGCTTAAGTCCAGGGTCCTCCTACGAGCAGTACTTC
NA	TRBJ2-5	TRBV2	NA	CASSEGPAGETQYF	TGTGCCAGCAGTGAGGGTCCTGCGGGGGAGACCCAGTACTTC
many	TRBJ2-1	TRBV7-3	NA	CASSAGLPSPNEQFF	TGTGCCAGCAGCGCCGGACTACCCAGCCCCAATGAGCAGTTCTTC
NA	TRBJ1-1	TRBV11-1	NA	CASSTAQPGNTEAFF	TGTGCCAGCAGCACGGCCCAGCCAGGTAACACTGAAGCTTTCTTT
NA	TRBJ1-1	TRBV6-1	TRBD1	CASTLNRGKTEAFF	TGTGCCAGCACCCTAAACAGGGGGAAGACTGAAGCTTTCTTT
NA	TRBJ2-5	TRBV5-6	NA	CASSSGGQARQETQYF	TGTGCCAGCAGCTCGGGGGGACAGGCGCGCCAAGAGACCCAGTACTTC
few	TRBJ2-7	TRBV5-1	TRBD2	CASSSGTTYEQYF	TGCGCCAGCAGCTCCGGGACTACCTACGAGCAGTACTTC
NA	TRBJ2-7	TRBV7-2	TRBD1	CASSLAAGGLYEQYF	TGTGCCAGCAGCTTAGCGGCAGGGGGTCTCTACGAGCAGTACTTC
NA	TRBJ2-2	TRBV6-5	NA	CASKKGPNTGELFF	TGTGCCTCCAAGAAGGGGCCGAACACCGGGGAGCTGTTTTTT
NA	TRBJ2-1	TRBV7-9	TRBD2	CASSGSLAGVDNEQFF	TGTGCCAGCAGCGGCTCACTAGCGGGAGTGGACAATGAGCAGTTCTTC
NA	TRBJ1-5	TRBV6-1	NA	CASAGPHFNQPQHF	TGTGCCAGCGCTGGGCCACATTTCAATCAGCCCCAGCATTTT
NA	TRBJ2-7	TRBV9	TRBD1	CASSPMDRAVYEQYF	TGTGCCAGCAGCCCAATGGACAGGGCGGTCTACGAGCAGTACTTC
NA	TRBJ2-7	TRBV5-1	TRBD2	CASSFWTSGATYEQYF	TGCGCCAGCAGCTTTTGGACTAGCGGGGCTACATACGAGCAGTACTTC
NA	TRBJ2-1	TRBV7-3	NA	CASSEGGAPRFF	TGTGCCAGCAGCGAGGGGGGGGCCCCCCGGTTCTTC
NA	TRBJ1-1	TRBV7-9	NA	CASSLRGAAMSEAFF	TGTGCCAGCAGCTTACGGGGGGCCGCCATGTCTGAAGCTTTCTTT
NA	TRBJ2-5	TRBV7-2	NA	CASSTDTQETQYF	TGTGCCAGCAGCACTGACACACAAGAGACCCAGTACTTC
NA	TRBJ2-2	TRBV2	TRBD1	CASSAGTGAFGELFF	TGTGCCAGCAGCGCCGGGACAGGGGCTTTCGGGGAGCTGTTTTTT
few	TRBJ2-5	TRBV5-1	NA	CASSLGGRAQETQYF	TGCGCCAGCAGCTTGGGGGGGCGCGCCCAAGAGACCCAGTACTTC
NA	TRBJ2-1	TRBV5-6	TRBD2	CASSLAGEGYNEQFF	TGTGCCAGCAGCTTGGCCGGGGAGGGCTACAATGAGCAGTTCTTC